This T cell receptor (beta chain) came from a study of T cell clonotyping in hematopoietic cell transplantation. Trimming stripped 0 bases from V and 3 bases from J, with 9 bases between. The germline V gene encodes CDR1 MNHNS and CDR2 SASEGT. The CDR3 extends over 14 amino acids. As to this clone: Its target is unknown.

Sequencing was performed with immunoSEQ multiplex PCR; in TCRdb, only in-frame clones are kept and a portion is missing. The table has 35,000 to 45,000 clones, less than 95% seen once. Study-wide points: Broader posttransplant TCR repertoire diversity was predicted by graft donor and pretransplant recipient Inverse Simpson Index values. At the given depth, recipient repertoires were over 95% de novo clonotypes. Recipient TCR diversity dropped after transplant; expanded clonotypes rose from day 30 to 180.

The V call is TRBV6-1, the J call TRBJ2-7; perhaps TRBD1 as D (6 bases). Material for sequencing was peripheral blood mononuclear cells. The receptor comes from a woman aged 45-59 years in good health. Some clones in this sample may be carry-over from other donors' samples. CDR3 bases: TGTGCCAGCAGTGAAGCACTCAGGGGCTACGAGCAGTACTTC. This codes for CASSEALRGYEQYF.